This T cell receptor (beta chain) comes out of a study of T cell changes during pregnancy in multiple sclerosis. Germline CDR1 and CDR2: MNHEY and SMNVEV (reference sequence). The CDR3 loop spans 16 amino acids. Trimming shortened V by 2 bases and J by 0 bases, and 14 bases separated the two germline ends. The data were produced by immunoSEQ multiplex PCR, yet TCRdb's version contains in-frame clones alone and is incomplete. Of about 20,000 clones in the sample, roughly nine tenths are singletons; the top ten hold 6.5% to 8.5%. The chain links TRBV27 to TRBJ2-7, with D unclear. The sequence derives from a female donor in good health, enrolled as a control in a pregnancy study. Specimen: CD8+ T cells from peripheral blood mononuclear cells, collected in the third trimester of pregnancy. CDR3 in amino acids: CASSLLNLGGSYEQYF. CDR3 in DNA: TGTGCCAGCAGTTTACTAAACCTCGGCGGCTCCTACGAGCAGTACTTC.